Listed here is a single T cell receptor (beta chain). The data were taken from a study of blood T cells in healthy people across ages. PCR was performed a second time for roughly 7 to 12 cycles using a sample-barcoded 5' primer and a J-beta primer mix. The authors tagged each cDNA molecule using a template-switch adaptor with 12 random nucleotides. TCRdb redid the calling of the 5' RACE reads with MiXCR, one entry per CDR3 protein. The sample consists of about 1,000,000 distinct CDR3 sequences, more than 35% of them appearing once. Germline V gene data show CDR1 as SGHVS and CDR2 as FNYEAQ. The CDR3 spans 17 residues. Trimming at V came to 2 bases and at J to 1 base, leaving 7 bases not matched to a gene.

The chain couples TRBV7-6 to TRBJ2-2; the match to TRBD1 covers 7 bases. The sample comprised blood. The clonotype comes from an older woman in good health. CDR3 sequence: CASSLRDRSKNTGELFF. CDR3 nucleotides: TGTGCCAGCAGCTTACGGGACAGATCAAAGAACACCGGGGAGCTGTTTTTT.